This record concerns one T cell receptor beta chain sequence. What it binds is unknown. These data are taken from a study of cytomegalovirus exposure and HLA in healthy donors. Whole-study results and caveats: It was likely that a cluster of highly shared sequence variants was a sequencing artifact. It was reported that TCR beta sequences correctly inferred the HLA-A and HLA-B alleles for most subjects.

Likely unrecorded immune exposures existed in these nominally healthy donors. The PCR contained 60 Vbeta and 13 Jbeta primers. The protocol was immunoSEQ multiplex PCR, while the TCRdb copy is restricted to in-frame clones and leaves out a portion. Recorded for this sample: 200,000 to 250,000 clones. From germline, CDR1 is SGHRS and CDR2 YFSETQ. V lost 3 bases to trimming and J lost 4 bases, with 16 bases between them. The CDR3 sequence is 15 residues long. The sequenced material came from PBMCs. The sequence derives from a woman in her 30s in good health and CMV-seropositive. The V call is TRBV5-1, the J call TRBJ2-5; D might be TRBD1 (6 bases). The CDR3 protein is CASSSTRTVLETQYF. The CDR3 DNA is TGCGCCAGCAGCTCGACCCGGACAGTCCTAGAGACCCAGTACTTC.